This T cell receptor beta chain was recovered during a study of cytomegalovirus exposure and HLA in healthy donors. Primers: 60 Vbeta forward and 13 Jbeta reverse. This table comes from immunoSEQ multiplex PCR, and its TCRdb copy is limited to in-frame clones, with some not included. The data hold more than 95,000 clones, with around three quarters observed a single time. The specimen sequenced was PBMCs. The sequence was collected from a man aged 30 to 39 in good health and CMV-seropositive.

The CDR3 region is CATTLAGGRRRYNEQFF. The CDR3 coding sequence is TGTGCCACGACACTAGCGGGAGGGAGGAGGCGCTACAATGAGCAGTTCTTC. The chain carries TRBV28 and TRBJ2-1, with TRBD2 matching 13 bases. Germline CDR1 is MDHEN and CDR2 is SYDVKM. The CDR3 spans 17 residues. J gave up 3 bases and V 10 bases, and 12 bases lay outside the gene matches.